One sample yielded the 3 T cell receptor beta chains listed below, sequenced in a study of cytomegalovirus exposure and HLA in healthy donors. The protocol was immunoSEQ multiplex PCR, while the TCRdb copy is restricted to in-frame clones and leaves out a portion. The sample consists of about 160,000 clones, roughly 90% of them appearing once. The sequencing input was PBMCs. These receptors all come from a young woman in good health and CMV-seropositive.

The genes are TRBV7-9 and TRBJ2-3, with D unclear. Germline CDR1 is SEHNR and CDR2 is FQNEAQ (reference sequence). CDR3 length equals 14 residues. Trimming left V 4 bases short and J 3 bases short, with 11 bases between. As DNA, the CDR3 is TGTGCCAGCAGCTCTCCTGCCGCGACAGATACGCAGTATTTT. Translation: CASSSPAATDTQYF.

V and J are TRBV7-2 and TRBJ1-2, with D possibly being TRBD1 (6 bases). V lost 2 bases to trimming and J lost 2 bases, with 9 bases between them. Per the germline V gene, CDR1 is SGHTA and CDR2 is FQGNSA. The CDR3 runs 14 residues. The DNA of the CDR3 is TGTGCCAGCAGCTTATCAGGGGAGAACTATGGCTACACCTTC. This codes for CASSLSGENYGYTF.

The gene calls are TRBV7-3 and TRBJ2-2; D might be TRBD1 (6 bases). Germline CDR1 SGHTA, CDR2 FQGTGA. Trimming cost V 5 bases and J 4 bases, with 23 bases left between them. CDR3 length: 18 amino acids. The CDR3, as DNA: TGTGCCAGCAGCCCCCCCCAGGGGCGGGTGGGGAGCACCGGGGAGCTGTTTTTT. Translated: CASSPPQGRVGSTGELFF.